Each of the 25 T cell receptor beta chains below was sequenced from the same sample in a study of blood T cell repertoires in COVID-19. Using immunoSEQ multiplex PCR, the repertoire was profiled, and TCRdb retains in-frame clones only, with some absent. Of tens of thousands of clones listed, just over 85% are singletons. The sequenced sample consisted of peripheral blood. The receptors shown here come from a woman of 80 years or more in a cohort sampled during active or convalescent COVID-19.

The genes are TRBV14 and TRBJ1-1, with D possibly TRBD1 on 5 matching bases. The length of the CDR3 is 11 residues. Germline V lookup: CDR1 SGHDN, CDR2 FVKESK. V was shortened by 1 base and J by 10 bases, with 7 bases between the two germline ends. The chain's CDR3 is CASSQVGGAFF. CDR3 DNA: TGTGCCAGCAGCCAAGTGGGGGGAGCTTTCTTT.

The rearrangement uses TRBV6-5 and TRBJ1-5, with D possibly being TRBD1 (6 bases). Germline-derived CDR1 and CDR2 are MNHEY and SVGAGI. V lost 6 bases to trimming and J lost 4 bases, with 16 bases between them. This CDR3 region has 15 residues. CDR3 loop: CASRVGTGLNQPQHF. The CDR3 DNA sequence: TGTGCCAGCAGAGTTGGCACAGGGTTGAATCAGCCCCAGCATTTT.

The V and J genes are TRBV24-1 and TRBJ2-3; 12 bases map to TRBD2. Trimming cost V 4 bases and J 0 bases; bases outside gene matches: 1. The CDR3 has 16 residues. Germline V gene data show CDR1 as KGHDR and CDR2 as SFDVKD. The CDR3 sequence is CATSETSGGSTDTQYF. CDR3 DNA: TGTGCCACCAGTGAAACTAGCGGGGGGAGCACAGATACGCAGTATTTT.

The rearrangement uses TRBV6-6 and TRBJ2-7; D is possibly TRBD2 (7 bases). The CDR3 has 15 amino acids. Germline lookup yields CDR1 MNHNY and CDR2 SVGAGI (reference sequence). Trimming removed 2 bases at V and 2 bases at J, with 13 bases between. CDR3 in DNA: TGTGCCAGCAGTTACCCCGAGGGGGGGACCTACGAGCAGTACGTC. Residues: CASSYPEGGTYEQYV.

On this clone itself: A junction boundary mismatches the germline segment, possibly from a read error. The V call is TRBV7-7, the J call TRBJ2-5; D unresolved. CDR1 SSHAT and CDR2 FNYEAQ come from the germline V gene (reference sequence). The length of the CDR3 is 13 residues. The CDR3: CASSLNYVETQYF. Here the CDR3 DNA reads TGTGCTAGCAGCTTAAATTATGTGGAGACCCAGTACTTC.

J is TRBJ2-1 and V is TRBV7-3; 8 nucleotides agree with TRBD2. There are 16 residues in the CDR3. Germline CDR1 reads SGHTA; CDR2 reads FQGTGA. V lost 1 base, J lost 3 bases, and 5 bases stayed unmatched. CDR3 bases: TGTGCCAGCAGCTTAAGTGGGACTAGGCTCTACAATGAGCAGTTCTTC. Protein: CASSLSGTRLYNEQFF.

The chain is built from TRBV18 and TRBJ2-5; TRBD2 is a possible D gene (5 bases). The CDR3 sequence is 13 residues long. The V and J ends lost 1 base and 5 bases respectively, with 8 bases between them. Germline CDR1 KGHSH, CDR2 LQKENI. This chain's CDR3 is CASSPLLAETQYF. The CDR3 nucleotides are TGTGCCAGCTCACCACTATTAGCGGAGACCCAGTACTTC.

This chain uses TRBV2 with TRBJ1-2; TRBD1 aligns across 9 bases. Germline V lookup: CDR1 SNHLY, CDR2 FYNNEI. The CDR3 runs 16 residues. The junction had 15 bases not matched to a gene; V was cut back by 5 bases and J by 8 bases. DNA for the CDR3: TGTGCCAGCAGTCCCGGGACAGGGAATATTTCTGGCGGCTACACCTTC. The encoded protein is CASSPGTGNISGGYTF.

The gene calls are TRBV3-1 (or the pseudogene TRBV3-2) and TRBJ1-4; weak D call: TRBD1 (5 bases). CDR1 is LGHDT, CDR2 YNNKEL, per germline (reference sequence). Trimming left V 4 bases short and J 5 bases short, with 14 bases between. This CDR3 has 15 residues. CDR3 region: CASSPAGRENEKLFF. CDR3 nucleotides: TGTGCCAGCAGCCCAGCGGGACGGGAAAATGAAAAACTGTTTTTT.

The chain links TRBV19 to TRBJ1-4; D not resolved. Germline CDR1 reads LNHDA; CDR2 reads SQIVND (reference sequence). CDR3 length: 16 amino acids. Trimming left V 6 bases short and J 5 bases short, with 19 bases between. The CDR3 nucleotides read TGTGCCAGTAGATCCTTCGTCGCAGGCGAGAATGAAAAACTGTTTTTT. This codes for CASRSFVAGENEKLFF.

The chain recombines TRBV29-1 with TRBJ2-1; D may be TRBD1 (5 bases). The length of the CDR3 is 13 residues. Germline V gene data show CDR1 as SQVTM and CDR2 as ANQGSEA. V lost 3 bases to trimming and J lost 0 bases, with 6 bases between them. The CDR3 nucleotides are TGCAGCGTTGACAGGGTCTCCTACAATGAGCAGTTCTTC. It codes for CSVDRVSYNEQFF.

The chain employs TRBV6-5 and TRBJ2-3; TRBD2 matches at 13 bases. CDR1 and CDR2 (germline): MNHEY, SVGAGI. The CDR3 has 15 residues. V gave up 5 bases and J gave up 10 bases; unmatched junction bases: 9. CDR3 in amino acids: CASSIGGLAGESQYF. Here the CDR3 DNA reads TGTGCCAGCAGTATTGGCGGACTAGCGGGAGAATCGCAGTATTTT.

The V call is TRBV19, the J call TRBJ1-1; 7 bases match TRBD1. The CDR3 runs to 14 residues. Germline V gene data show CDR1 as LNHDA and CDR2 as SQIVND (reference sequence). V lost 7 bases to trimming and J lost 1 base; unmatched junction nucleotides: 6. The DNA for the CDR3 is TGTGCCAGTAAGGAGGGGACAGAGAACACTGAAGCTTTCTTT. This codes for CASKEGTENTEAFF.

The chain couples TRBV27 to TRBJ1-2; 8 positions agree with TRBD1. The CDR3 has 20 residues. The germline CDR1 and CDR2 sequences are MNHEY and SMNVEV (reference sequence). The V gene end was trimmed by 5 bases and the J gene end by 6 bases; junction bases not matched to a gene: 26. DNA of the CDR3: TGTGCCAGCAGTCCTCCCCGCCTCGACGCAGGGGGCTTTCGTTTCGATGGCTACACCTTC. It specifies CASSPPRLDAGGFRFDGYTF.

This clone was seen only once. This chain joins TRBV7-9 and TRBJ2-1; TRBD1 matches 7 bases. The germline V gene has CDR1 SEHNR and CDR2 FQNEAQ (reference sequence). The CDR3 is 14 residues long. Trimming cost V 5 bases and J 2 bases; bases outside gene matches: 3. The CDR3 DNA follows: TGTGCCAGCAGCCGACAGGGTCCCTACAATGAGCAGTTCTTC. Translating gives CASSRQGPYNEQFF. The full variable domain, completed using reference TRBV7-9 and TRBJ2-1, is DTGVSQNPRHKITKRGQNVTFRCDPISEHNRLYWYRQTLGQGPEFLTYFQNEAQLEKSRLLSDRFSAERPKGSFSTLEIQRTEQGDSAMYLCASSRQGPYNEQFFGPGTRLTVL.

This chain links TRBV28 with TRBJ2-7, with 10 nucleotides matching TRBD2. CDR3 length: 14 residues. With V trimmed by 6 bases and J by 9 bases, 11 bases remained unmatched. Per the germline V gene, CDR1 is MDHEN and CDR2 is SYDVKM. The DNA for the CDR3 is TGTGCCAGCAGACCAGGGACTAGCGCGCGATGGCAGTACTTC. It specifies CASRPGTSARWQYF. The full variable domain, with the rest looked up from reference TRBV28 and TRBJ2-7, is DVKVTQSSRYLVKRTGEKVFLECVQDMDHENMFWYRQDPGLGLRLIYFSYDVKMKEKGDIPEGYSVSREKKERFSLILESASTNQTSMYLCASRPGTSARWQYFGPGTRLTVT.

DNA of the CDR3: TGTGCCACCAGGGGACTAGCGGAAGAGACCCAGTACTTC. This codes for CATRGLAEETQYF. J is TRBJ2-5 and V is TRBV24-1, with 11 bases matching TRBD2. After removal of 7 bases from V and 3 bases from J, the junction contained 0 bases not matched to a gene. Per the germline V gene, CDR1 is KGHDR and CDR2 is SFDVKD. This CDR3 comprises 13 residues.

This chain uses TRBV9 with TRBJ1-3; the D is unclear. This CDR3 region has 13 residues. V lost 1 base, J lost 13 bases, and 15 bases lay in between. Germline values: CDR1 SGDLS, CDR2 YYNGEE. The chain's CDR3 is CASSVKPEGAIYF. The CDR3 coding sequence is TGTGCCAGCAGCGTAAAGCCGGAGGGTGCTATATATTTT.

CDR3 region: CASSGDRGAKNIQYF. CDR3 coding DNA: TGTGCCAGCAGCGGGGACAGGGGGGCCAAAAACATTCAGTACTTC. V gene TRBV5-6 combines with J gene TRBJ2-4; 11 nucleotides line up with TRBD1. The ends lost 4 bases at V and 1 base at J; junction bases unmatched: 1. Per the germline V gene, CDR1 is SGHDT and CDR2 is YYEEEE. There are 15 residues in the CDR3.

CDR3 coding DNA: TGTGCCAGCAGTCCCGGGGGGGTCACTAACTATGGCTACACCTTC. Amino acids: CASSPGGVTNYGYTF. The J gene is TRBJ1-2, the V gene TRBV28; D is possibly TRBD1 (5 bases). There are 15 residues in the CDR3. The V end was cut by 5 bases, the J end by 0 bases, with 13 bases between. The germline gives CDR1 MDHEN, CDR2 SYDVKM.

This chain connects TRBV7-2 to TRBJ1-6, with 9 bases lining up with TRBD1. Per the germline V gene, CDR1 is SGHTA and CDR2 is FQGNSA. Germline trimming cut 4 bases from V and 7 bases from J; bases unmatched to any gene: 5. The CDR3 contains 15 residues. CDR3 DNA sequence: TGTGCCAGCAGCTCCAACGGACAGGGGAATTCACCCCTCCACTTT. It translates to CASSSNGQGNSPLHF.

V gene TRBV7-9 combines with J gene TRBJ2-1; 9 bases are shared with TRBD1. The CDR3 has 15 amino acids. Germline V lookup: CDR1 SEHNR, CDR2 FQNEAQ (reference sequence). V lost 5 bases, J lost 0 bases, and 2 bases stayed unmatched. The CDR3 nucleotides read TGTGCCAGCAGCAAGGGACAGGGCTCCTACAATGAGCAGTTCTTC. Residues: CASSKGQGSYNEQFF. Using reference TRBV7-9 and TRBJ2-1 for the parts outside the CDR3, the full variable domain is DTGVSQNPRHKITKRGQNVTFRCDPISEHNRLYWYRQTLGQGPEFLTYFQNEAQLEKSRLLSDRFSAERPKGSFSTLEIQRTEQGDSAMYLCASSKGQGSYNEQFFGPGTRLTVL.

This clone occurred once. V is TRBV11-2 and J is TRBJ1-1, with 9 bases matching TRBD1. Germline V lookup: CDR1 SGHAT, CDR2 FQNNGV. Trimming took 4 bases from V and 4 from J; bases not matched to a gene: 7. The CDR3 sequence is 15 residues long. The chain's CDR3 is CASSSYRGRSTEAFF. The CDR3 DNA is TGTGCCAGCAGCTCCTACAGGGGGCGATCCACTGAAGCTTTCTTT.

This rearrangement joins TRBV9 to TRBJ1-3, with no clear D. V lost 0 bases to trimming and J lost 0 bases, with 7 bases between them. The CDR3 is made up of 15 amino acids. From germline, CDR1 is SGDLS and CDR2 YYNGEE. CDR3 sequence (DNA): TGTGCCAGCAGCGTAGATCAGTACTCTGGAAACACCATATATTTT. This sequence encodes CASSVDQYSGNTIYF. The full variable domain, in which reference TRBV9 and TRBJ1-3 provide the parts outside the CDR3, is DSGVTQTPKHLITATGQRVTLRCSPRSGDLSVYWYQQSLDQGLQFLIQYYNGEERAKGNILERFSAQQFPDLHSELNLSSLELGDSALYFCASSVDQYSGNTIYFGEGSWLTVV.

Only a few counts were recorded for this clone. Within the sample, other DNA sequences also encode this same CDR3. This chain uses TRBV6-5 with TRBJ1-2; no clear D gene. Trimming stripped 5 bases from V and 3 bases from J, with 10 bases between. CDR1 and CDR2 (germline): MNHEY, SVGAGI. There are 13 residues in the CDR3. CDR3 sequence reads: CASSLLGDYGYTF. Written as DNA, the CDR3 is TGTGCCAGCAGTCTCCTGGGAGACTATGGCTACACCTTC.